Detailed here is one T cell receptor (beta chain). Its cognate antigen has yet to be identified. Base quality data are lacking; no much larger clone is found one base away. The data stem from a study of blood T cell repertoires in COVID-19 (dated by TCRdb to about 2020). Study-wide context: Collaborator samples came from the United States, Italy and Spain and covered acute and convalescent phases of COVID-19. The prospective study material was composed of cDNA or gDNA derived from T cells, B-cell-depleted T cells, or PBMCs. Subjects who had been exposed to COVID-19, were actively infected with it, or had recovered from it provided the deeply sampled blood TCRbeta repertoires that made up the dataset. A freely available public database, intended as a resource for researchers studying the immune response to SARS-CoV-2, is where the repertoires were released. The samples were drawn from the first 160 participants of the ongoing ImmuneRACE study and from over 950 subjects provided by 6 global collaborators. The sample metadata nearly always contained a de-identified subject ID, COVID-19 status, age in years and sex. Where available, HLA class I and class II types were obtained from metadata supplied by the sample provider rather than from assay-based typing.

Its CDR3 holds 14 amino acids, cysteine through phenylalanine. CDR3 DNA only is kept here, 42 bases in frame from base 1. Germline trimming amounts to 6 bases on V and 13 bases on J, with 11 as the count of junction bases outside the gene matches. As encoded in the germline V gene, CDR1 is SNHLY while CDR2 is FYNNEI. Study-wide findings and limitations: The amount of clinical and demographic metadata varied by source and participant and was provided uncurated.

The immunoSEQ Assay, a bias-controlled multiplex PCR, was used to amplify TCRbeta CDR3 regions from genomic DNA. In the source study's methods: The number of nucleated cells in each sample was estimated by amplification of reference gene primers within the assay. Sequence reads were collapsed and filtered to measure the absolute abundance of every unique TCRbeta CDR3 rearrangement. For each sample, productive Simpson clonality was calculated by taking the square root of Simpson's diversity index across productive rearrangements. Imported from immuneACCESS, the table was reduced by TCRdb to in-frame sequences with V and J called. These copies leave out some clones; in studies compared against another copy, an unresolved V gene accounts for under half, and the cause of the remainder is not known. The V and J calls and clone size were taken over from that table, and D and trimming were inferred from the DNA. This sample is represented by 90,000 to 95,000 clones; around nine tenths of them were singletons. Approximately 4.8% of the sample is taken by the ten largest.

Whole blood was collected in K2EDTA tubes by collaborating institutions according to the institutions' own protocols. For TCRbeta analysis, collaborators shipped samples as frozen whole blood, isolated PBMCs, or DNA extracted from either of those sample types. The clonotype was recovered from a woman aged 80 or over with active COVID-19. The chain joins TRBV2 to TRBJ2-3; TRBD2 aligns with 12 central bases. Sequencing was done on a sample of peripheral blood. The nucleotides read TGTGCCAGCAGCTATCTAGCGGGGGGGACGGGCGAGTATTTT. This gives the protein CASSYLAGGTGEYF.